These 13 T cell receptor beta chains were sequenced from one sample in a study of blood T cell repertoires in COVID-19. Assay used: immunoSEQ multiplex PCR; TCRdb lists only in-frame clones, some missing. Of 200,000 to 300,000 clones in the sample, less than 90% were seen once. Material for sequencing was peripheral blood. The source is a man aged 30 to 45 with active or convalescent COVID-19.

The V call is TRBV11-2, the J call TRBJ2-2; 15 bases line up with TRBD2. This CDR3 has 17 amino acids. V shed 5 bases, J shed 5 bases, and the junction held 6 bases outside the gene matches. Germline CDR1 is SGHAT and CDR2 is FQNNGV. The CDR3 loop is CASSEGLAGGKTGELFF. DNA for the CDR3: TGTGCCAGCAGCGAAGGACTAGCGGGGGGGAAAACCGGGGAGCTGTTTTTT.

This sequence joins TRBV5-1 and TRBJ1-2; D is unclear. V was trimmed by 0 bases and J by 5 bases, leaving 11 bases between them. Germline CDR1 is SGHRS and CDR2 is YFSETQ. This CDR3 spans 14 amino acids. The CDR3 reads CASSLVSEPYGYTF. The DNA for the CDR3 is TGCGCCAGCAGCTTGGTATCCGAGCCTTATGGCTACACCTTC.

The genes are TRBV3-1 (or the pseudogene TRBV3-2) and TRBJ1-1; perhaps TRBD1 as D (6 bases). The V gene's germline CDR1 is LGHDT and CDR2 YNNKEL (reference sequence). V was cut by 0 bases and J by 1 base, with 12 bases left in between. CDR3 length equals 16 residues. CDR3 protein: CASSQDWGLRNTEAFF. CDR3 bases: TGTGCCAGCAGCCAAGATTGGGGGCTACGGAACACTGAAGCTTTCTTT.

The chain combines TRBV11-2 with TRBJ2-3; 8 positions agree with TRBD1. Germline V gene sequence: CDR1 SGHAT, CDR2 FQNNGV. CDR3 size: 15 residues. V lost 5 bases and J lost 2; bases outside the gene matches: 6. CDR3 region: CASSKDRGFTDTQYF. CDR3 nucleotides: TGTGCCAGCAGCAAAGACAGGGGATTCACAGATACGCAGTATTTT.

The chain is built from TRBV6-6 and TRBJ2-7; TRBD1 aligns across 10 bases. Germline-derived CDR1 and CDR2 are MNHNY and SVGAGI (reference sequence). J lost 3 bases, V lost 2 bases, and 7 bases had no gene match. This CDR3 is built from 16 residues. CDR3 in amino acids: CASSYNPGQGIYEQYF. DNA of the CDR3: TGTGCCAGCAGTTACAATCCGGGACAGGGGATCTACGAGCAGTACTTC.

The rearrangement links TRBV3-1 (or the pseudogene TRBV3-2) to TRBJ2-1; TRBD1 matches at 9 bases. The length of the CDR3 is 13 residues. After removal of 1 base from V and 13 bases from J, the junction contained 5 bases not matched to a gene. CDR1 is LGHDT, CDR2 YNNKEL, per germline (reference sequence). CDR3 region: CASSQVGDRAQFF. Here the CDR3 DNA reads TGTGCCAGCAGCCAAGTTGGGGACAGGGCACAGTTCTTC.

The chain carries TRBV5-1 and TRBJ2-1, with a possible D match to TRBD2 (7 bases). This CDR3 is 14 amino acids long. The germline V gene has CDR1 SGHRS and CDR2 YFSETQ. Trimming removed 3 bases at V and 9 bases at J, with 16 bases between. This chain's CDR3 is CASSYQGGAGEQFF. DNA for the CDR3: TGCGCCAGCAGCTATCAAGGGGGGGCGGGTGAGCAGTTCTTC.

This chain links TRBV3-1 (or the pseudogene TRBV3-2) with TRBJ2-5; 11 positions match TRBD2. The CDR3 runs 19 residues. CDR1 and CDR2 from the germline V gene are LGHDT and YNNKEL (reference sequence). J gave up 4 bases and V 1 base, and 14 bases lay outside the gene matches. The CDR3 sequence is CASSQVTTSGVARGETQYF. In DNA form, the CDR3 reads TGTGCCAGCAGCCAAGTTACGACTAGCGGGGTAGCTCGTGGAGAGACCCAGTACTTC.

The gene calls are TRBV29-1 and TRBJ1-6; TRBD1 matches at 8 bases. The CDR3 runs 13 residues. Trimming cost V 7 bases and J 10 bases; bases outside gene matches: 9. Germline CDR1 is SQVTM and CDR2 is ANQGSEA. The CDR3 here is CSAETGDGSPLHF. In nucleotides, the CDR3 is TGCAGCGCCGAGACAGGGGATGGGTCACCCCTCCACTTT.

The genes are TRBV19 and TRBJ2-2; possibly TRBD2 for D (6 bases). The V end lost 10 bases, the J end lost 0 bases, and 9 bases lay between the germline ends. The CDR3 runs 13 residues. Looked up from germline, CDR1 is LNHDA and CDR2 is SQIVND (reference sequence). Here the CDR3 DNA reads TGTGCCACGGGGGAGGCGAACACCGGGGAGCTGTTTTTT. It encodes CATGEANTGELFF.

The CDR3 reads CASSEGATQYF. The CDR3, as DNA: TGTGCCAGCAGTGAAGGGGCGACGCAGTATTTT. The J gene is TRBJ2-3, the V gene TRBV6-1; no firm D call. Germline V gene sequence: CDR1 MNHNS, CDR2 SASEGT. This CDR3 contains 11 residues. The V and J ends lost 1 base and 9 bases respectively, with 5 bases between them.

In this sample, this clone turned up a few times. This chain joins TRBV27 and TRBJ2-7; 8 bases map to TRBD2. Germline CDR1 is MNHEY and CDR2 is SMNVEV (reference sequence). V was pared by 1 base and J by 5 bases, with 7 bases of the junction left unmatched. This CDR3 is 15 amino acids long. The DNA of the CDR3 is TGTGCCAGCAGTTTATTAGCGGGGTCTGATCACGAGCAGTACTTC. This gives the protein CASSLLAGSDHEQYF.

The chain uses TRBV2 and TRBJ1-2; D possibly corresponds to TRBD1 (5 bases). CDR1 is SNHLY and CDR2 is FYNNEI in the germline V gene. V lost 3 bases and J lost 4, with 12 bases in between. The CDR3 extends over 14 amino acids. The DNA of the CDR3 is TGTGCCAGCAGTGAGGGGCGTCTCTCCTATGGCTACACCTTC. Its protein is CASSEGRLSYGYTF.